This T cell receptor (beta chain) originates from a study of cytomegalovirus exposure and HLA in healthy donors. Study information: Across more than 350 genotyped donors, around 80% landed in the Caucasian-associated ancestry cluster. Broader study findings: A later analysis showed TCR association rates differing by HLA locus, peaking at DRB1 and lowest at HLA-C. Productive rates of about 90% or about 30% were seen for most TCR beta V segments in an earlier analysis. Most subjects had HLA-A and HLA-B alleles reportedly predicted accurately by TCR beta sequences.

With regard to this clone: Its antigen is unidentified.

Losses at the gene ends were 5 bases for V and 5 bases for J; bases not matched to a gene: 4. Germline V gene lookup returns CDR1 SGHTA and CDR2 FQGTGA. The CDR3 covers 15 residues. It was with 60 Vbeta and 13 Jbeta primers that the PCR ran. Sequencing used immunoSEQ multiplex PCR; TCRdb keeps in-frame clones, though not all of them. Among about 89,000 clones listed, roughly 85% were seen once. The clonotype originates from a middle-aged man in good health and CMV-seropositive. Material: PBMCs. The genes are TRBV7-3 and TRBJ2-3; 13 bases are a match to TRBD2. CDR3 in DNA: TGTGCCAGCAGCGGACTAGCGGGGGCGGGAGATACGCAGTATTTT. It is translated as CASSGLAGAGDTQYF.